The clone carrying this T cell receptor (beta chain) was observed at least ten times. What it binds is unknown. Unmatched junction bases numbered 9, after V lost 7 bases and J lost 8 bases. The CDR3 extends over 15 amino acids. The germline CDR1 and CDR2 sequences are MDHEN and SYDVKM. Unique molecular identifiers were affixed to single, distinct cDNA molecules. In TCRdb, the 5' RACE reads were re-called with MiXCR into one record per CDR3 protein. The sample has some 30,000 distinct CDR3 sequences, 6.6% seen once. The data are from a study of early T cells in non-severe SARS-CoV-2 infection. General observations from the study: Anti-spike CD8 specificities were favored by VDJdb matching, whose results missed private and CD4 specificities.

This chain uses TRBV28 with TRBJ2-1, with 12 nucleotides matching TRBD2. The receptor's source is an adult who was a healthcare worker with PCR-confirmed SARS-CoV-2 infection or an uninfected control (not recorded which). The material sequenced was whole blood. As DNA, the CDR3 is TGTGCCAGCACATACACTAGCGGGAGGAAGGATGAGCAGTTCTTC. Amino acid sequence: CASTYTSGRKDEQFF.